These 9 T cell receptor beta chains were sequenced from one sample in a study of T cell responses to AZD1222 COVID-19 vaccine. Sequenced by immunoSEQ multiplex PCR; TCRdb stores in-frame clones only, minus some. The data hold about 160,000 clones, with about 93% observed a single time. The sequences come from peripheral blood, collected 28 days after the second AZD1222 dose. These receptor sequences come from an adult who received the AZD1222 COVID-19 vaccine.

This chain joins TRBV6-5 and TRBJ1-1; a possible D gene is TRBD1 (5 bases). Trimming took 0 bases from V and 4 from J, leaving 15 bases between them. This CDR3 is 16 amino acids long. Germline V gene data show CDR1 as MNHEY and CDR2 as SVGAGI. The CDR3 loop reads CASSYSSIGRGTEAFF. The CDR3 DNA follows: TGTGCCAGCAGTTACTCGAGTATCGGAAGGGGCACTGAAGCTTTCTTT.

In this sample, this clone turned up once. The gene calls are TRBV7-9 and TRBJ2-2; D might be TRBD1 (5 bases). Germline loops: CDR1 SEHNR, CDR2 FQNEAQ (reference sequence). With 2 bases removed from V and 4 bases from J, the gap between germline ends came to 8 bases. CDR3 size: 14 residues. CDR3 protein: CASSLRQSTGELFF. CDR3 bases: TGTGCCAGCAGCTTACGACAGAGCACCGGGGAGCTGTTTTTT. Filled out from reference TRBV7-9 and TRBJ2-2, the complete variable domain reads DTGVSQNPRHKITKRGQNVTFRCDPISEHNRLYWYRQTLGQGPEFLTYFQNEAQLEKSRLLSDRFSAERPKGSFSTLEIQRTEQGDSAMYLCASSLRQSTGELFFGEGSRLTVL.

This chain uses TRBV25-1 with TRBJ2-1; D is undetermined. V was pared by 5 bases and J by 8 bases, with 7 bases between. This CDR3 has 11 amino acids. CDR1 and CDR2 from the germline V gene are MGHDK and SYGVNS. This chain's CDR3 is CASSPAYEQFF. In DNA form, the CDR3 reads TGTGCCAGCAGTCCCGCGTATGAGCAGTTCTTC.

This chain uses TRBV29-1 with TRBJ2-3; D call uncertain. CDR3 length equals 11 residues. The V and J ends lost 8 bases and 2 bases respectively, with 8 bases between them. The germline V gene has CDR1 SQVTM and CDR2 ANQGSEA. This chain's CDR3 is CSLTHTDTQYF. CDR3 coding DNA: TGCAGCCTGACCCACACAGATACGCAGTATTTT.

The genes are TRBV5-4 and TRBJ2-3, with TRBD1 as a possible D gene (6 bases). V was cut by 4 bases and J by 5 bases, with 14 bases left in between. This CDR3 has 14 amino acids. Germline V gene sequence: CDR1 SGHNT, CDR2 YYREEE (reference sequence). The CDR3 nucleotides read TGTGCCAGCAGCCACTGGGACATCAGAGATACGCAGTATTTT. Protein: CASSHWDIRDTQYF. Supplemented by reference TRBV5-4 and TRBJ2-3, the full variable domain reads ETGVTQSPTHLIKTRGQQVTLRCSSQSGHNTVSWYQQALGQGPQFIFQYYREEENGRGNFPPRFSGLQFPNYSSELNVNALELDDSALYLCASSHWDIRDTQYFGPGTRLTVL.

The V call is TRBV9, the J call TRBJ2-2; possible D gene TRBD1, 6 bases. This CDR3 is 15 amino acids long. Trimming removed 0 bases from V and 2 bases from J, with 8 bases in between. CDR1 and CDR2 (germline): SGDLS, YYNGEE. This chain's CDR3 is CASSVGGQNTGELFF. The CDR3 nucleotides are TGTGCCAGCAGCGTAGGGGGACAAAACACCGGGGAGCTGTTTTTT.

As to this clone: The same CDR3 can be traced to other DNA sequences in this sample. The chain links TRBV5-1 to TRBJ1-4, with 10 bases matching TRBD1. The CDR3 totals 14 residues. Unmatched junction bases numbered 3, after V lost 2 bases and J lost 8 bases. Germline CDR1 and CDR2: SGHRS and YFSETQ. CDR3 protein: CASSFGQGGEKLFF. CDR3 DNA: TGCGCCAGCAGCTTCGGACAGGGGGGAGAAAAACTGTTTTTT.

The chain combines TRBV6-5 with TRBJ1-6, with a possible D match to TRBD1 (5 bases). Germline CDR1 MNHEY, CDR2 SVGAGI. The V end lost 8 bases, the J end lost 7 bases, and 15 bases lay between the germline ends. The length of the CDR3 is 14 residues. This CDR3 reads CASFGRGVNSPLHF. The CDR3 DNA reads as TGTGCCAGCTTTGGAAGAGGGGTGAATTCACCCCTCCACTTT.

CDR3 amino acids: CSVDSQAGKYGYTF. The CDR3 DNA reads TGCAGCGTTGATTCCCAGGCGGGAAAGTATGGCTACACCTTC. The V and J genes are TRBV29-1 and TRBJ1-2; unclear D gene. This CDR3 has 14 residues. Germline V lookup: CDR1 SQVTM, CDR2 ANQGSEA. Trimming left V 3 bases short and J 5 bases short, with 16 bases between.